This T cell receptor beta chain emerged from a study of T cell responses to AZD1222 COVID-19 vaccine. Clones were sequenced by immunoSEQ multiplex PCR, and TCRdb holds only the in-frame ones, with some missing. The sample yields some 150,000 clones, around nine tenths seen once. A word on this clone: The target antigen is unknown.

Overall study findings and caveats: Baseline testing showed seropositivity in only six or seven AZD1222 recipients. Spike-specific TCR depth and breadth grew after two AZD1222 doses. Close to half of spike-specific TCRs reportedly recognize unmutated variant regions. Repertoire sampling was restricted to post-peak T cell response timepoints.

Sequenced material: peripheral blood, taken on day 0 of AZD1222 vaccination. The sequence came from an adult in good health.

The DNA of the CDR3 is TGCGCCAGCAGCCTTAGCGGGGGGGGCACAGATACGCAGTATTTT. This gives the protein CASSLSGGGTDTQYF. The rearrangement uses TRBV5-1 and TRBJ2-3; 11 nucleotides agree with TRBD2. This CDR3 spans 15 amino acids. V trimming: 4 bases; J trimming: 1 base; junction bases outside the gene matches: 2. Germline assignment: CDR1 SGHRS and CDR2 YFSETQ.